The clone carrying this T cell receptor beta chain was found a few times. Its antigen is not identified. Investigators reverse transcribed all isolated RNA, so they sequenced expressed TCRB transcripts. The data were produced by immunoSEQ multiplex PCR, yet TCRdb's version contains in-frame clones alone and is incomplete. The sample yields roughly 300,000 clones, less than 10% seen once. This sample is drawn from a study of beta chain features in type 1 diabetes. V shed 3 bases, J shed 4 bases, and the junction held 9 bases outside the gene matches. Germline CDR1 is LNHDA and CDR2 is SQIVND (reference sequence). This CDR3 contains 17 residues. Study-wide points: Patients showed naive, central memory and Treg TCRB repertoires that appeared more similar than those of healthy donors. It was possible that PCR favored shorter templates, equally so in patients and controls.

The chain is built from TRBV19 and TRBJ2-1; 10 nucleotides agree with TRBD2. The sample was central memory CD4+ T cells from blood. The source of this sequence is a young woman in good health. The CDR3 DNA sequence: TGTGCCAGTAGTATGGGTAGCGGGAGGTTGTCTTACAATGAGCAGTTCTTC. Residues: CASSMGSGRLSYNEQFF.